This T cell receptor beta chain derives from a study of response to subunit inactivated influenza vaccine. A word on this clonotype: The antigen is unknown.

General study points: Every seasonal influenza vaccination brings in few new T cells, the authors suggested.

One entry per CDR3 protein results from TCRdb running MiXCR on the RT-PCR reads. The data show about 240,000 distinct CDR3 sequences, 12% seen once. The receptor was isolated from a man aged 50-60 years who received an inactivated influenza vaccine. The specimen comprised non-naive T cells sorted from PBMCs, sampled around 15 days before vaccination.

The CDR3 DNA follows: TGTGCCACCAGCAGAGCGTCAGGGGACCTCGATTACGAGCAGTACTTC. This encodes CATSRASGDLDYEQYF. The chain combines TRBV15 with TRBJ2-7; possible D gene TRBD1, 6 bases. Trimming took off 1 base at V and 4 bases at J, with 17 bases between the two ends. CDR1 is LNHNV, CDR2 YYDKDF, per germline (reference sequence). The length of the CDR3 is 16 residues.